The present entry profiles one T cell receptor beta chain with its context. PCR involved 60 Vbeta and 13 Jbeta primers. Assay used: immunoSEQ multiplex PCR; TCRdb lists only in-frame clones, some missing. The table lists some 150,000 clones, approximately 80% of them singletons. These data originate in a study of cytomegalovirus exposure and HLA in healthy donors. CDR1 and CDR2 from the germline V gene are MNHEY and SMNVEV (reference sequence). The germline V and J ends were trimmed by 6 bases and 4 bases, with 17 bases remaining between them. The CDR3 is made up of 15 amino acids. The sequenced sample was PBMCs. The chain combines TRBV27 with TRBJ2-3; D is perhaps TRBD2 (6 bases). The sequence derives from a woman between 25 and 40 years old in good health and CMV-seropositive. The chain's CDR3 is CASSPEGRRADTQYF. For the CDR3, the DNA is TGTGCCAGCAGCCCGGAGGGGCGGCGGGCAGATACGCAGTATTTT.